Given below is one TCR beta chain in context. TCRdb reprocessed the 5' RACE reads, keeping one entry per CDR3 protein, no DNA. The table lists 300,000 to 350,000 distinct CDR3 sequences, with 2% to 2.5% in the top ten. These data belong to a study of monozygotic twins with inflammatory bowel disease. CDR1 is SGHKS, CDR2 YYEKEE, per germline (reference sequence). There are 11 residues in the CDR3. After skipping T cell sorting, the authors isolated total RNA from whole blood. V is TRBV5-5 and J is TRBJ2-5; TCRdb's D call of TRBD2 is untestable without DNA. The source material was blood. The TCR sequence derives from a human donor with ulcerative colitis or Crohn's disease, or a healthy co-twin of an affected twin (not recorded which). This chain's CDR3 is CASRGEETQYF.